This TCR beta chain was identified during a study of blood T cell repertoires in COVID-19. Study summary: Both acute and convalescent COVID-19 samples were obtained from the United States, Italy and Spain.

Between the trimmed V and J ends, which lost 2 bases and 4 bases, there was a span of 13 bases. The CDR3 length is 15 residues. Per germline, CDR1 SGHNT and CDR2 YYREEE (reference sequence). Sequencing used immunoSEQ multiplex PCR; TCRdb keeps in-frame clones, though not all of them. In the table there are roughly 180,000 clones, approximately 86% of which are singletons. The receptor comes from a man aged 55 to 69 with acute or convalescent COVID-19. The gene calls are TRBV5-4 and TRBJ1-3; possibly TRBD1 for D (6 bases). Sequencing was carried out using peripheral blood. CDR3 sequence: CASSFYAGTGNTIYF. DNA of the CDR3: TGTGCCAGCAGCTTTTACGCCGGGACAGGAAACACCATATATTTT.